What follows describes a single T cell receptor beta chain. V was pared by 3 bases and J by 4 bases, with 11 bases between. CDR3 size: 14 residues. The CDR3 regions of TCR beta were amplified from RNA transcripts. HTBI primers drove first-round RT-PCR of the TCR CDR3. Using its own MiXCR run on the multiplex PCR reads, TCRdb lists one record per CDR3 protein. The sample lists almost 600,000 distinct CDR3 sequences, about 15% occurring once. This sample stems from a study of T cells in Graves' hyperthyroidism and ophthalmopathy. Patients between 18 and 65 years old had hyperthyroidism, newly diagnosed and lasting under 2 months.

The gene calls are TRBV12-3 or TRBV12-4 and TRBJ2-3; D not certain. Sequenced: blood. This sequence was found in a woman between 25 and 40 years old with Graves' hyperthyroidism that later progressed to Graves' ophthalmopathy. CDR3 in amino acids: CASSFLTFADTQYF. In DNA form, the CDR3 reads TGTGCCAGCAGTTTCCTCACATTCGCAGATACGCAGTATTTT.